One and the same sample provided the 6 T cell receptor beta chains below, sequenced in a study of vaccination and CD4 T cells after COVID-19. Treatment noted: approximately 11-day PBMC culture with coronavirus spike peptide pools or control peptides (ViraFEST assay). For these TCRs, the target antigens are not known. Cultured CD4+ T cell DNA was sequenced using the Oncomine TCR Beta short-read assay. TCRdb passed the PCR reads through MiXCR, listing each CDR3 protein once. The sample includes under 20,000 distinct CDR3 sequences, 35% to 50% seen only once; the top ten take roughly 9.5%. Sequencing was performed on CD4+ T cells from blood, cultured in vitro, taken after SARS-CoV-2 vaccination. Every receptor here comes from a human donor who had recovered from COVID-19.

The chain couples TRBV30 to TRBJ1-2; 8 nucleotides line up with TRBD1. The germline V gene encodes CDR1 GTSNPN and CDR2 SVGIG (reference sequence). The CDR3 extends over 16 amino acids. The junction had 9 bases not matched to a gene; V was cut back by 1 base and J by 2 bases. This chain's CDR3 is CAWSEGPPGGNYGYTF. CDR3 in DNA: TGTGCCTGGAGTGAGGGACCCCCAGGGGGCAACTATGGCTACACCTTC.

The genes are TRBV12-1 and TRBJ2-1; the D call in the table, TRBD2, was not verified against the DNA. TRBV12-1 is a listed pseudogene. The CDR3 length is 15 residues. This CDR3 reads CASSGGLAGVDEQFF. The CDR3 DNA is TGTGCCAGCAGCGGGGGACTAGCGGGTGTCGATGAGCAGTTCTTC.

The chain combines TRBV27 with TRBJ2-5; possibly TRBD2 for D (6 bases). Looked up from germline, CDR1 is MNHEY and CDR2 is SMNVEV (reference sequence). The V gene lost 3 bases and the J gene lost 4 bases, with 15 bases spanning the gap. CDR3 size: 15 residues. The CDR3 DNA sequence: TGTGCCAGCAGTTTCGGAGGGGTGAGCGGAGAGACCCAGTACTTC. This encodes CASSFGGVSGETQYF.

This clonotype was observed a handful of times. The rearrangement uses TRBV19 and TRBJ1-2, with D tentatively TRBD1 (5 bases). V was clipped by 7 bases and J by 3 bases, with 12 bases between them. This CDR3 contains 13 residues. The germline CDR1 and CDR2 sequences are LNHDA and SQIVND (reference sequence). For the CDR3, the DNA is TGTGCCAGTAAGGTTGGGGGTGACTATGGCTACACCTTC. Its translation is CASKVGGDYGYTF.

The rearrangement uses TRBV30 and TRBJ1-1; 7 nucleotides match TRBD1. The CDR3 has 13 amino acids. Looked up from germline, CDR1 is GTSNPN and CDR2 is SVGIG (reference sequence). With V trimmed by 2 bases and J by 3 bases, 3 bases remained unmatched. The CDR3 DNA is TGTGCCTGGAGTTTAACAGGGGACACTGAAGCTTTCTTT. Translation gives CAWSLTGDTEAFF. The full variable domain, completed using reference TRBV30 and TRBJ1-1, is SQTIHQWPATLVQPVGSPLSLECTVEGTSNPNLYWYRQAAGRGLQLLFYSVGIGQISSEVPQNLSASRPQDRQFILSSKKLLLSDSGFYLCAWSLTGDTEAFFGQGTRLTVV.

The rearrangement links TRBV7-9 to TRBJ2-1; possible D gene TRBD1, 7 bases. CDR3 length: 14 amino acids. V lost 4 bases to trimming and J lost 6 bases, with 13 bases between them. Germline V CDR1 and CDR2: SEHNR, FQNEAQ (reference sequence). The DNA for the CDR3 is TGTGCCAGCAGCTACAGGGGAGGAATCAATGAGCAGTTCTTC. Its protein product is CASSYRGGINEQFF. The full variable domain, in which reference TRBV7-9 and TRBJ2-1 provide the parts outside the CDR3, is DTGVSQNPRHKITKRGQNVTFRCDPISEHNRLYWYRQTLGQGPEFLTYFQNEAQLEKSRLLSDRFSAERPKGSFSTLEIQRTEQGDSAMYLCASSYRGGINEQFFGPGTRLTVL.